This is a list of T cell receptor beta chains from one sample in a study of shared clonotypes between healthy human individuals. Profiled with immunoSEQ multiplex PCR; TCRdb holds only in-frame clones, not every one. The sample contains over 2 million clones, about 90% of which appear only once. Sequencing input: naive CD4+ T cells from PBMCs. Every receptor here comes from a young man in good health. Some clones in this sample may be carry-over from other donors' samples. The CDR3 runs from the conserved cysteine through the conserved F or W. The D gene is left open where the match is weak. Not every row has a clone size; where given, it reads once, few, many or a size class.

TRBV5-1	TRBJ2-1	16	TRBD2	NA	TGCGCCAGCAGCGAAACTAGCGGGGTAACCTACAATGAGCAGTTCTTC	CASSETSGVTYNEQFF
TRBV28	TRBJ2-3	15	TRBD2	once	TGTGCCAGCATCCTAGCGGGAGAGTCCACAGATACGCAGTATTTT	CASILAGESTDTQYF
TRBV28	TRBJ1-1	14	NA	NA	TGTGCCAGCAGTACGCTCGCAGGGAGGAGTGAAGCTTTCTTT	CASSTLAGRSEAFF
TRBV28	TRBJ1-2	15	TRBD1	NA	TGTGCCAGCAGTCCACAATTGACAGGGGCGGGGGGCTACACCTTC	CASSPQLTGAGGYTF
TRBV11-2	TRBJ2-5	15	NA	NA	TGTGCCAGCAGCTTTACCGACAGGCAGCAGAAGACCCAGTACTTC	CASSFTDRQQKTQYF
TRBV29-1	TRBJ2-5	11	TRBD2	NA	TGCAGCCTGAGGGGAGGGGAGACCCAGTACTTC	CSLRGGETQYF
TRBV5-1	TRBJ2-7	15	NA	NA	TGCGCCAGCAGCTCGCCGGGCCTTACTAAGAGCGAGCAGTACTTC	CASSSPGLTKSEQYF
TRBV2	TRBJ2-3	13	TRBD2	NA	TGTGCCAGCATTCAAAACGTGGGAGGGCTTGAGTATTTT	CASIQNVGGLEYF
TRBV5-6	TRBJ2-1	15	NA	NA	TGTGCCAGCAATCGCCGCCCCCAAGACGACAATGAGCAGTTCTTC	CASNRRPQDDNEQFF
TRBV5-6	TRBJ2-3	14	TRBD2	NA	TGTGCCAGCAGCTTAGCGGGAGGGACAGATACGCAGTATTTT	CASSLAGGTDTQYF
TRBV15	TRBJ2-3	16	TRBD2	once	TGTGCCACCAGCAGAGAATGGAGGGAGGGCCCAGATACGCAGTATTTT	CATSREWREGPDTQYF